These T cell receptor beta chains were read from a single sample in a study of cytomegalovirus exposure and HLA in healthy donors. Profiled with immunoSEQ multiplex PCR; TCRdb holds only in-frame clones, not every one. The table shows over 85,000 clones, with about 70% occurring only once. Sequences were obtained from PBMCs. These receptors originate from a man aged 25 to 45 in good health and CMV-seronegative. The CDR3 runs from the conserved cysteine through the conserved F or W. The D gene is left open where the match is weak. Only part of the rows carry a size: once, few, many, or a class if the clone is expanded.

j_gene,d_gene,v_gene,abundance,CDR3nt,CDR3aa
TRBJ2-7,TRBD1,TRBV29-1,few,TGCAGCGCCGGACAGGGAAATTCCTACGAGCAGTACTTC,CSAGQGNSYEQYF
TRBJ2-1,TRBD1,TRBV5-1,.,TGCGCCAGCAGCTTGGTGGACAGGGTCGGACCATTATACAATGAGCAGTTCTTC,CASSLVDRVGPLYNEQFF
TRBJ2-7,TRBD2,TRBV27,.,TGTGCCAGCAGTTCACTAGCGGGAGTTTCCTACGAGCAGTACTTC,CASSSLAGVSYEQYF
TRBJ1-3,.,TRBV28,.,TGTGCCAGCAGTTTCCGCGGAGCGGGAAACACCATATATTTT,CASSFRGAGNTIYF
TRBJ1-1,TRBD1,TRBV27,.,TGTGCCAGCAGTTTAACAGGGGCTAGGGTAACCGAAGCTTTCTTT,CASSLTGARVTEAFF
TRBJ1-2,.,TRBV6-1,few,TGTGCCAGCAGTGAAAGCGACTGGACATTTAACTATGGCTACACCTTC,CASSESDWTFNYGYTF
TRBJ2-7,.,TRBV6-5,.,TGTGCCACCCGCCGGGACACCGGTCTCTCCTACGAGCAGTACTTC,CATRRDTGLSYEQYF
TRBJ2-6,TRBD1,TRBV6-4,.,TGTGCCAGCAGCCTCAACAGGGGGCGGAATTCTGGGGCCAACGTCCTGACTTTC,CASSLNRGRNSGANVLTF
TRBJ2-5,.,TRBV5-5,few,TGTGCCAGCAGCTTGAGGTGGGCAGAAGAGACCCAGTACTTC,CASSLRWAEETQYF
TRBJ2-7,TRBD1,TRBV6-5,.,TGTGCCAGCAGCCGGGACAGCCTCTACGAGCAGTACTTC,CASSRDSLYEQYF
TRBJ2-2,.,TRBV30,few,TGTGCCTGGAACCCCACCCGGACCGGGGAGCTGTTTTTT,CAWNPTRTGELFF
TRBJ1-1,TRBD1,TRBV27,few,TGTGCCAGCAATCGGGGACAGGGGTCCAGGAACACTGAAGCTTTCTTT,CASNRGQGSRNTEAFF
TRBJ1-1,.,TRBV29-1,few,TGCAGCGTTGAAGATCCAGGGGATTTGGACACTGAAGCTTTCTTT,CSVEDPGDLDTEAFF
TRBJ2-7,.,TRBV19,.,TGTGCCAGTAGTATCGCCCAGACCTACGAGCAGTACTTC,CASSIAQTYEQYF
TRBJ2-1,.,TRBV28,.,TGTGCCAGCAGTTTGTCCGGGAGAGGGAGCTCCTACAATGAGCAGTTCTTC,CASSLSGRGSSYNEQFF
TRBJ2-3,.,TRBV5-1,.,TGCGCCAGCAGCTTGTTCAGGGGGGCAGATACGCAGTATTTT,CASSLFRGADTQYF
TRBJ2-4,.,TRBV7-9,few,TGTGCCAGCAGCTCCCCCCCGACCGCCCGGGACATTCAGTACTTC,CASSSPPTARDIQYF
TRBJ2-3,.,TRBV6-1,.,TGTGCCAGCTTAGCCGGGACTTCTGAGACAGATACGCAGTATTTT,CASLAGTSETDTQYF
TRBJ1-1,.,TRBV6-1,few,TGTGCCAGCAGCCCCAGGGACACGGATTGGACTGAAGCTTTCTTT,CASSPRDTDWTEAFF
TRBJ2-7,.,TRBV14,few,TGTGCCAGCAGCCAAGAAGGGGCGTCTGACTTC,CASSQEGASDF
TRBJ2-3,TRBD1,TRBV5-8,.,TGTGCCAGCAGCCCGGGACAGCAAACAGATACGCAGTATTTT,CASSPGQQTDTQYF
TRBJ1-2,TRBD1,TRBV27,.,TGTGCCAGCAGTTCCACACGACAGGGGCAGGGCTACACCTTC,CASSSTRQGQGYTF
TRBJ2-7,TRBD2,TRBV5-1,.,TGCGCCAGCAGCGACTCTAGCGGGAGGGTCTACGAGCAGTACTTC,CASSDSSGRVYEQYF
TRBJ1-1,.,TRBV6-4,.,TGTGCCAGCAGATCAGGTCGGGGAGGGGACACTGAAGCTTTCTTT,CASRSGRGGDTEAFF
TRBJ2-2,TRBD2,TRBV7-8,few,TGTGCCAGCAGCCCCGTCACGGGAGGAAATACCGGGGAGCTGTTTTTT,CASSPVTGGNTGELFF
TRBJ2-7,TRBD1,TRBV27,.,TGTGCCAGCGGCTACTATCCCGGGACAGGACCCTACGAGCAGTACTTC,CASGYYPGTGPYEQYF
TRBJ2-7,.,TRBV27,.,TGTGCCAGCAGTTCGGGGACTCGCCCCTACGAGCGGTACTTC,CASSSGTRPYERYF
TRBJ2-1,TRBD2,TRBV15,.,TGTGCCACCAGCAGAGGGTGGCTAGCGGGAGGGTCTCACAATGAGCAGTTCTTC,CATSRGWLAGGSHNEQFF
TRBJ2-1,.,TRBV6-6,.,TGTGCCAGCATCCTATGGGGGGGGGCGGACAATGAGCAGTTCTTC,CASILWGGADNEQFF
TRBJ1-2,TRBD1,TRBV2,.,TGTGCCAGCATCCCAGGGACAGGGATAGGTGTTGGCTACACCTTC,CASIPGTGIGVGYTF
TRBJ1-1,.,TRBV5-5,.,TGTGCCAGCAGCCGCCTTATGGAGATGAACACTGAAGCTTTCTTT,CASSRLMEMNTEAFF
TRBJ2-5,.,TRBV25-1,few,TGTGCCAGCGAAGGGCAGGGTAACCAAGAGACCCAGTACTTC,CASEGQGNQETQYF
TRBJ1-2,.,TRBV5-1,.,TGCGCCAGCAGCTTGGAAACGCAGGGGTTCTATGGCTACACCTTC,CASSLETQGFYGYTF
TRBJ1-1,TRBD1,TRBV19,.,TGTGCCAGTAGTATAATGGACAGGGGCGTTATGAACACTGAAGCTTTCTTT,CASSIMDRGVMNTEAFF
TRBJ2-3,.,TRBV28,.,TGTGCCAGCGAACAACGAGGAGATACGCAGTATTTT,CASEQRGDTQYF
TRBJ1-1,.,TRBV30,once,TGTGCCTGGAGTGTATTTCGTGAAGCTTTCTTT,CAWSVFREAFF
TRBJ1-1,.,TRBV5-1,few,TGCGCCAGCAGCTTGGAGTTCGGGAACACTGAAGCTTTCTTT,CASSLEFGNTEAFF
TRBJ2-7,.,TRBV11-3,.,TGTGCCAGCAGCCTGGGGGGTGTCGGGCCTGGGGACGAGCAGTACTTC,CASSLGGVGPGDEQYF
TRBJ2-2,.,TRBV29-1,.,TGCAGCGTTGACAGGGGGAACACCGGGGAGCTGTTTTTT,CSVDRGNTGELFF
TRBJ2-2,.,TRBV5-4,.,TGTGCCAGCAGCTGGGGGACTGTATCGAACACCGGGGAGCTGTTTTTT,CASSWGTVSNTGELFF
TRBJ1-1,.,TRBV6-6,few,TGTGCCAGCAGTTTAGGGGGGGGCGCGGAGTCTGAAGCTTTCTTT,CASSLGGGAESEAFF
TRBJ2-2,TRBD2,TRBV7-6,few,TGTGCCAGCAGCTTAGTGGCACTAGCGGGAGCCACCGGGGAGCTGTTTTTT,CASSLVALAGATGELFF
TRBJ2-7,.,TRBV19,few,TGTGCCAGTAGTATAGATCAGAGGGGGTACGAGCAGTACTTC,CASSIDQRGYEQYF
TRBJ2-3,TRBD1,TRBV18,once,TGTGCCAGCTCACTGGAACAGGGGATTACTAGCACAGATACGCAGTATTTT,CASSLEQGITSTDTQYF
TRBJ2-7,TRBD1,TRBV30,.,TGTGCCTGGCATAGGACAGGGGATTTTCTTTTCTACGAGCAGTACTTC,CAWHRTGDFLFYEQYF
TRBJ1-2,.,TRBV4-1,.,TGCGCCAGCAGCCAAGGTAGGGGCGATTATGGCTACACCTTC,CASSQGRGDYGYTF
TRBJ1-3,.,TRBV10-3,.,TGTGCCATCCGTGAGTCAGGAGGGTACCTCACTGGAAACACCATATATTTT,CAIRESGGYLTGNTIYF
TRBJ1-3,.,TRBV29-1,.,TGCAGCGTTGGGGAGAGCTCTGGAAACACCATATATTTT,CSVGESSGNTIYF
TRBJ1-1,.,TRBV27,.,TGTGCCAGCAGTTTAGCTGGTCAGGGGACTGAAGCTTTCTTT,CASSLAGQGTEAFF